This TCR beta chain was documented in a study of blood T cell repertoires in COVID-19 (dated by TCRdb to the early 2020s). In terms of the full investigation: Samples covering the acute and convalescent phases of COVID-19 were provided by collaborators in the United States, Italy and Spain. Sample metadata almost always included a de-identified subject ID, COVID-19 status, age in years and sex. The repertoires were released in a freely available public database meant as a resource for research on the immune response to SARS-CoV-2. The dataset comprised deeply sampled blood TCRbeta repertoires from subjects exposed to, actively infected with, or recovered from COVID-19. The prospective study material was composed of cDNA or gDNA derived from T cells, B-cell-depleted T cells, or PBMCs. Samples came from the ongoing ImmuneRACE study (first 160 participants) plus 1,254 subjects from 6 global collaborators. HLA class I and class II types, where available, came from metadata supplied by the sample provider rather than from assay-based typing.

TCRbeta CDR3 regions were amplified from genomic DNA using the immunoSEQ Assay, a bias-controlled multiplex PCR. Under the source paper's analysis protocol: The number of nucleated cells in each sample was estimated from the amplification of reference gene primers within the assay. To quantify the absolute abundance of each unique TCRbeta CDR3 rearrangement, sequence reads were collapsed and filtered. For each sample, productive Simpson clonality was calculated by taking the square root of Simpson's diversity index across productive rearrangements. TCRdb carries this immuneACCESS record with in-frame sequences only. Its versions omit some clonotypes, under half of them owing to an unresolved V gene in the studies checked, with the rest unexplained. D and trimming come from the DNA, and the V and J calls and clone size come from that table. The sample table records 150,000 to 200,000 clones; approximately 82% of these occur just once. In total, the top ten clones hold 13% to 15% of the sample.

Details on this clone: The clone's antigen remains unknown. No much larger clone is present one base from it, and per-base qualities are unavailable.

The paper's findings and limits, for the study overall: The amount of clinical and demographic metadata varied by source and participant and was provided uncurated.

Based on the germline V gene, the CDR1 and CDR2 sequences are MNHNS and SASEGT. Taken from cysteine to phenylalanine, the CDR3 has 13 residues. Only the CDR3 DNA stays, 39 bases, in frame from base 1. V is reduced by 0 bases and J by 5 bases, leaving a spacing of 6 bases between them. Participants in the prospective study were enrolled through a virtual design, were aged roughly 18 to 100 years, and lived in 24 United States geographic areas. Cohort assignment in the prospective study relied on participant-reported clinical history from a screening survey and a study questionnaire. Recovered participants in ImmuneRACE Cohort 3 were defined by two consecutive negative NP/OP PCR tests, clearance by a healthcare professional, or resolution of symptoms. Mobile phlebotomists in the prospective study collected whole blood, serum and a nasopharyngeal or oropharyngeal swab from every participant. Over a roughly 2-month period, participants in the prospective study had the option of providing additional blood draws and questionnaires. Blood samples from the prospective study were shipped frozen or at room temperature prior to DNA extraction.

This TCR was recovered from a man in his fifties or sixties who had recovered from COVID-19. Input material: PBMCs or T cells enriched from blood (not recorded which). The V and J genes are TRBV6-1 and TRBJ2-3; the D gene cannot be named for sure. The encoded CDR3 is CASSEAPRDTQYF. DNA sequence: TGTGCCAGCAGTGAAGCGCCCAGAGATACGCAGTATTTT.